These 18 T cell receptor beta chains came from one sample sequenced in a study of siplizumab effects on memory and regulatory T cells. The protocol was immunoSEQ multiplex PCR, while the TCRdb copy is restricted to in-frame clones and leaves out a portion. This sample has more than 60,000 clones, with around 93% found just once. Material for sequencing was CD8+ T cells sorted from blood. These receptors came from a human donor in good health.

This chain connects TRBV15 to TRBJ1-6; D is undetermined. The CDR3 totals 13 residues. From germline, CDR1 is LNHNV and CDR2 YYDKDF (reference sequence). The V end was cut by 0 bases, the J end by 10 bases, with 7 bases between. CDR3 amino acids: CATSRDWPSPLHF. CDR3 in DNA: TGTGCCACCAGCAGAGATTGGCCCTCACCCCTCCACTTT.

This clone was seen once. A read error may account for a junction end that differs from germline. This sequence joins TRBV7-9 and TRBJ1-1; D is undetermined. CDR1 and CDR2 from the germline V gene are SEHNR and FQNEAQ (reference sequence). CDR3 length: 11 residues. The CDR3 protein is CASIPGGKDLF. CDR3 DNA sequence: TGTGCCAGTATCCCGGGCGGGAAAGATCTCTTT.

The CDR3 sequence is CASTDLRGNTEAFF. The CDR3 coding sequence is TGTGCCAGCACCGACCTCCGGGGGAACACTGAAGCTTTCTTT. The chain carries TRBV11-2 and TRBJ1-1; D is unresolved. Germline loops: CDR1 SGHAT, CDR2 FQNNGV. This CDR3 has 14 residues. V was shortened by 7 bases and J by 1 base, with 13 bases between the two germline ends.

This chain connects TRBV9 to TRBJ2-7, with 8 nucleotides matching TRBD1. Germline assignment: CDR1 SGDLS and CDR2 YYNGEE. This CDR3 is built from 14 residues. After removal of 5 bases from V and 3 bases from J, the junction contained 7 bases not matched to a gene. The CDR3 DNA sequence: TGTGCCAGCAGTATGGGACAGGTGAGCTACGAGCAGTACTTC. Translating it yields CASSMGQVSYEQYF.

This clone came up once. This chain connects TRBV30 to TRBJ2-3; 9 bases map to TRBD2. CDR1 is GTSNPN, CDR2 SVGIG, per germline (reference sequence). The CDR3 covers 15 residues. V lost 3 bases to trimming and J lost 2 bases; unmatched junction nucleotides: 6. Written as DNA, the CDR3 is TGTGCCTGGAGAAACAGCGGGGGGAACACAGATACGCAGTATTTT. Its protein is CAWRNSGGNTDTQYF.

The V gene is TRBV4-3, the J gene TRBJ2-7; D might be TRBD1 or TRBD2, each matching 5 bases. The length of the CDR3 is 13 residues. Trimming stripped 1 base from V and 10 bases from J, with 14 bases between. Per germline, CDR1 LGHNA and CDR2 YSLEER. The CDR3 bases are TGCGCCAGCAGCCAAGGCCCCGGGGCCGCCCAGTACTTC. Its translation: CASSQGPGAAQYF.

V is TRBV5-1 and J is TRBJ2-1; no firm D call. CDR1 is SGHRS and CDR2 is YFSETQ in the germline V gene. V lost 5 bases, J lost 0 bases, and 6 bases lay in between. The CDR3 is made up of 13 amino acids. The DNA for the CDR3 is TGCGCCAGCAGACAGAGCTCCTACAATGAGCAGTTCTTC. Residues: CASRQSSYNEQFF. The full variable domain, in which reference TRBV5-1 and TRBJ2-1 provide the parts outside the CDR3, is KAGVTQTPRYLIKTRGQQVTLSCSPISGHRSVSWYQQTPGQGLQFLFEYFSETQRNKGNFPGRFSGRQFSNSRSEMNVSTLELGDSALYLCASRQSSYNEQFFGPGTRLTVL.

The V gene is TRBV4-3, the J gene TRBJ1-1; no clear D gene. The CDR3 covers 14 residues. Trimming removed 1 base from V and 1 base from J, with 7 bases in between. In germline, CDR1 is LGHNA, CDR2 YSLEER. CDR3 sequence reads: CASSQGGQNTEAFF. The CDR3 nucleotides are TGCGCCAGCAGCCAAGGCGGCCAGAACACTGAAGCTTTCTTT.

The chain joins TRBV6-6 to TRBJ1-4; the D gene is possibly TRBD1 (5 bases). The CDR3 is made up of 16 amino acids. With 8 bases removed from V and 0 bases from J, the gap between germline ends came to 16 bases. Germline CDR1 MNHNY, CDR2 SVGAGI (reference sequence). The CDR3 DNA is TGTGCCAGCGCCGAATGGGACGCCTCAACTAATGAAAAACTGTTTTTT. This sequence encodes CASAEWDASTNEKLFF.

This chain links TRBV7-8 with TRBJ2-1, with 7 bases aligning to TRBD1. Germline V CDR1 and CDR2: SGHVS, FQNEAQ. Trimming cost V 5 bases and J 4 bases; bases outside gene matches: 8. The CDR3 covers 15 residues. The CDR3 bases are TGTGCCAGCAGCCACGGGACAGCTCCGTACAATGAGCAGTTCTTC. Its protein is CASSHGTAPYNEQFF. Complete variable domain (other parts from reference TRBV7-8 and TRBJ2-1): GAGVSQSPRYKVAKRGQDVALRCDPISGHVSLFWYQQALGQGPEFLTYFQNEAQLDKSGLPSDRFFAERPEGSVSTLKIQRTQQEDSAVYLCASSHGTAPYNEQFFGPGTRLTVL.

The chain combines TRBV27 with TRBJ2-3; D is unclear. Germline V lookup: CDR1 MNHEY, CDR2 SMNVEV (reference sequence). V was shortened by 3 bases and J by 4 bases, with 5 bases between the two germline ends. CDR3 size: 12 residues. The CDR3 spells CASSFPPDTQYF. CDR3 bases: TGTGCCAGCAGTTTCCCCCCAGATACGCAGTATTTT.

The rearrangement links TRBV19 to TRBJ2-1; possible D gene TRBD1, 5 bases. Germline V lookup: CDR1 LNHDA, CDR2 SQIVND (reference sequence). V dropped 10 bases and J dropped 9 bases, with 22 bases sitting between them. This CDR3 is 14 amino acids long. The CDR3 spells CATSQGSGRGEQFF. CDR3 coding DNA: TGTGCCACCTCCCAGGGTTCTGGTCGTGGTGAGCAGTTCTTC.

V gene TRBV7-3 combines with J gene TRBJ2-1; D uncertain. The CDR3 consists of 11 residues. Germline assignment: CDR1 SGHTA and CDR2 FQGTGA. V gave up 1 base and J gave up 9 bases, with 4 bases separating them. In DNA form, the CDR3 reads TGTGCCAGCAGCTTAAAGGGTGAGCAGTTCTTC. Its translation is CASSLKGEQFF.

This sequence joins TRBV4-1 and TRBJ2-1, with 10 bases fitting TRBD2. Germline values: CDR1 MGHRA, CDR2 YSYEKL. There are 16 residues in the CDR3. Trimming at V came to 1 base and at J to 2 bases, leaving 2 bases not matched to a gene. The CDR3 bases are TGCGCCAGCAGCCAAGTAAGCGGGGGGGCCTACAATGAGCAGTTCTTC. It specifies CASSQVSGGAYNEQFF.

The V call is TRBV4-3, the J call TRBJ2-1; TRBD2 matches at 10 bases. V shed 0 bases and J 8 bases; nucleotides not matched to a gene: 16. The germline CDR1 and CDR2 sequences are LGHNA and YSLEER. The CDR3 is 19 residues long. CDR3: CASSQDPWVSGGAMDEQFF. CDR3 bases: TGCGCCAGCAGCCAAGATCCTTGGGTAAGCGGGGGGGCGATGGATGAGCAGTTCTTC.

The chain recombines TRBV6-5 with TRBJ2-7; D perhaps matches TRBD2 (6 bases). This CDR3 contains 13 residues. V shed 6 bases and J shed 0 bases, with 9 bases lying between them. CDR1 is MNHEY, CDR2 SVGAGI, per germline. The CDR3 loop reads CASSRGISYEQYF. In DNA form, the CDR3 reads TGTGCCAGCAGCCGGGGGATCTCCTACGAGCAGTACTTC.

This chain uses TRBV4-3 with TRBJ1-1, with unresolved D. V lost 1 base and J 3 bases, leaving 9 bases between the germline ends. Germline lookup yields CDR1 LGHNA and CDR2 YSLEER. CDR3 length: 14 residues. DNA of the CDR3: TGCGCCAGCAGCCAAGTCTCTGGGTACACTGAAGCTTTCTTT. Residues: CASSQVSGYTEAFF.

This clone has only one observation. The genes are TRBV7-9 and TRBJ1-3; D not resolved. Germline V gene lookup returns CDR1 SEHNR and CDR2 FQNEAQ (reference sequence). Trimming took off 5 bases at V and 2 bases at J, with 13 bases between the two ends. This CDR3 is built from 15 residues. For the CDR3, the DNA is TGTGCCAGCAGCCATACTCCCCCGACTGGAAACACCATATATTTT. This gives the protein CASSHTPPTGNTIYF. The whole variable domain, filled in from reference TRBV7-9 and TRBJ1-3, reads DTGVSQNPRHKITKRGQNVTFRCDPISEHNRLYWYRQTLGQGPEFLTYFQNEAQLEKSRLLSDRFSAERPKGSFSTLEIQRTEQGDSAMYLCASSHTPPTGNTIYFGEGSWLTVV.